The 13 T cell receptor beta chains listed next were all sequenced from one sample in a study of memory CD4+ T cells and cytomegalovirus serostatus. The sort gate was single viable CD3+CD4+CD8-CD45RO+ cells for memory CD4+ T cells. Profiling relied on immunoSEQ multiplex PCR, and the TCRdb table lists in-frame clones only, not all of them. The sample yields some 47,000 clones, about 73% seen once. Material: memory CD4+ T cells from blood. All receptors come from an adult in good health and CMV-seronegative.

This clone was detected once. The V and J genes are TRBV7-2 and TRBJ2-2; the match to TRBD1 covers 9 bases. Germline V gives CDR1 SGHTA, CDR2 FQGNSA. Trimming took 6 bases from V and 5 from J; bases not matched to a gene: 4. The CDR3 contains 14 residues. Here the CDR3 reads CASRGQGWTGELFF. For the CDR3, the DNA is TGTGCCAGCAGGGGACAGGGTTGGACCGGGGAGCTGTTTTTT.

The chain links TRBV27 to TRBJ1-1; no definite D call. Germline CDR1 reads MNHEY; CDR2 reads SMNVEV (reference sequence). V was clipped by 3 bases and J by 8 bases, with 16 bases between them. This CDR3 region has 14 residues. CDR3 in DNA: TGTGCCAGCAGTTTTGTAGGTCTTCAAAGGGAAGCTTTCTTT. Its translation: CASSFVGLQREAFF.

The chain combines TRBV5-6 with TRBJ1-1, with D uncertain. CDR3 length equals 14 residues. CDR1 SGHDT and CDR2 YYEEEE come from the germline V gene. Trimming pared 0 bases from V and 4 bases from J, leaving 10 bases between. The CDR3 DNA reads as TGTGCCAGCAGCTTGGCCGTTCTCGGCACTGAAGCTTTCTTT. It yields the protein CASSLAVLGTEAFF.

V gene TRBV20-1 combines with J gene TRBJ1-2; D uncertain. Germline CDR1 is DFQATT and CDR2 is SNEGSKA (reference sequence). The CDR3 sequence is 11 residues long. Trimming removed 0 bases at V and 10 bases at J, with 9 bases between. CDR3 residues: CSARDHPNYTF. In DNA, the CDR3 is TGCAGTGCTAGAGATCATCCAAACTACACCTTC.

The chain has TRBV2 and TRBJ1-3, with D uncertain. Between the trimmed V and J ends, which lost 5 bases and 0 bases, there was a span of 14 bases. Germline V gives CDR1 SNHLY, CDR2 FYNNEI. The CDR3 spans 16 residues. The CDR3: CASSKRGSNSGNTIYF. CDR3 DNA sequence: TGTGCCAGCAGTAAAAGAGGTTCAAACTCTGGAAACACCATATATTTT.

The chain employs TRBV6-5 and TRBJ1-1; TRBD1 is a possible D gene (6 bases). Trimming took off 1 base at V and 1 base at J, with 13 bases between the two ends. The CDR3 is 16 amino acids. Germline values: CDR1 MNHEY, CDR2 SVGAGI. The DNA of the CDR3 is TGTGCCAGCAGTTACTTCGCGGCGGGACAGAACACTGAAGCTTTCTTT. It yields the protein CASSYFAAGQNTEAFF.

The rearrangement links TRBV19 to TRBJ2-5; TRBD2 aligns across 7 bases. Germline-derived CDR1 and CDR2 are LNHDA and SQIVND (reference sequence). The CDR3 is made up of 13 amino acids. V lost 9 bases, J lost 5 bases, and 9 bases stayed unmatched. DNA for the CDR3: TGTGCCAGCGCGGGGGAGCGGCGGGAGACCCAGTACTTC. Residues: CASAGERRETQYF.

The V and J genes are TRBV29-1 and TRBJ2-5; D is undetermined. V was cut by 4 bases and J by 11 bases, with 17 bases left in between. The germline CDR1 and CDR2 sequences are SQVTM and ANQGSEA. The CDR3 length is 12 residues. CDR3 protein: CSVGVQLYGQYF. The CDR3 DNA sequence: TGCAGCGTTGGCGTCCAACTCTACGGGCAGTACTTC.

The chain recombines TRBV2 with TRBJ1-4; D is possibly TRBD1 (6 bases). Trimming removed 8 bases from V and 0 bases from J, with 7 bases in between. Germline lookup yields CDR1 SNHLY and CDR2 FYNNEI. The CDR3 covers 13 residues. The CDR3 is CASRQATNEKLFF. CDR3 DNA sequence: TGTGCCAGCCGACAGGCAACTAATGAAAAACTGTTTTTT.

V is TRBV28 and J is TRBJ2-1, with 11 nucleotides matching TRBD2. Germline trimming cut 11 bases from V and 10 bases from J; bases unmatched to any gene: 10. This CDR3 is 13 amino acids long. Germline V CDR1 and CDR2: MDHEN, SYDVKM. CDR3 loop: CAHRVAGGQEQFF. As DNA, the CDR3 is TGTGCCCACCGGGTAGCGGGGGGGCAGGAGCAGTTCTTC.

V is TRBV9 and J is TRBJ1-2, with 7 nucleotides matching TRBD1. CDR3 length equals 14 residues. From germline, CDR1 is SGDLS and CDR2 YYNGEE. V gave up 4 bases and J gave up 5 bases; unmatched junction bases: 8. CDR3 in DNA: TGTGCCAGCAGCCAGGGGGGGGGTCCTTATGGCTACACCTTC. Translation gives CASSQGGGPYGYTF.

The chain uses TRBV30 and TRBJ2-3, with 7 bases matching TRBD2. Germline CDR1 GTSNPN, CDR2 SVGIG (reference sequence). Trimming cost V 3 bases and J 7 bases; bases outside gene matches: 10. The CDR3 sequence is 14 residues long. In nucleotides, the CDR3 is TGTGCCTGGAGCCGGGAAGGGCGGGGGTATACGCAGTATTTT. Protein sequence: CAWSREGRGYTQYF.

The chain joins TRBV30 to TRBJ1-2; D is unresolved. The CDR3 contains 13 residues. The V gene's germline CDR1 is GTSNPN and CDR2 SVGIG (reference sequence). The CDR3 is CGLARNSHYGYTF. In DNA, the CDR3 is TGTGGCCTAGCCCGAAACAGTCACTATGGCTACACCTTC.